The sequence of this T cell receptor beta chain was determined in a study of T cell changes during pregnancy in multiple sclerosis. In this sample, this clone turned up once. In germline, CDR1 is SGDLS, CDR2 YYNGEE. This CDR3 is 13 amino acids long. V lost 3 bases and J lost 7, with 10 bases in between. TCRdb's copy holds only in-frame clones and misses some; the assay was immunoSEQ multiplex PCR. In the table there are around 70,000 clones, about nine tenths of which are singletons. The receptor was derived from a female donor in good health, enrolled as a control in a pregnancy study. The genes are TRBV9 and TRBJ1-4, with D perhaps matching TRBD1 (6 bases). The sequencing used peripheral blood, collected after pregnancy. The CDR3 sequence is CASSEARGEKLFF. The CDR3 DNA is TGTGCCAGCAGCGAGGCCAGGGGTGAAAAACTGTTTTTT.